These 6 T cell receptor beta chains came from one sample sequenced in a study of patients and donors after allogeneic stem cell transplantation. Using its own MiXCR run on the RT-PCR reads, TCRdb lists one record per CDR3 protein. The sample has about a million distinct CDR3 sequences, under 20% seen once. The sequencing input was blood, either unsorted or a sorted T cell fraction (not recorded which). The receptors here all came from a human donor who was either an allogeneic HSCT recipient or a stem cell or donor lymphocyte infusion donor (not recorded which). It is not recorded whose cells these are; they may come from a transplant donor.

The chain joins TRBV6-5 to TRBJ1-5; TRBD1 aligns across 7 bases. Trimming at V came to 2 bases and at J to 5 bases, leaving 6 bases not matched to a gene. CDR3 length: 15 residues. Germline V lookup: CDR1 MNHEY, CDR2 SVGAGI. This CDR3 is CASSYIGGGHQPQHF. CDR3 bases: TGTGCCAGCAGTTACATAGGGGGCGGCCATCAGCCCCAGCATTTT.

In this sample, this clonotype turned up a few times. This chain joins TRBV5-1 and TRBJ2-2; D perhaps matches TRBD2 (5 bases). CDR1 is SGHRS and CDR2 is YFSETQ in the germline V gene. This CDR3 spans 13 amino acids. The V gene lost 6 bases and the J gene lost 1 base, with 7 bases spanning the gap. CDR3 sequence (DNA): TGCGCCAGCACTGCGGGGAACACCGGGGAGCTGTTTTTT. Its translation is CASTAGNTGELFF.

This clonotype turned up a few times. The CDR3, as DNA: TGCAGTGCTCCAGGGACTAGAAACAATGAGCAGTTCTTC. Amino acids: CSAPGTRNNEQFF. This chain uses TRBV20-1 with TRBJ2-1, with 8 bases that match TRBD2. The germline CDR1 and CDR2 sequences are DFQATT and SNEGSKA (reference sequence). The CDR3 consists of 13 residues. The V segment lost 5 bases and the J segment 5 bases; nucleotides outside the gene matches: 5.

This clonotype was counted between two and nine times. This rearrangement joins TRBV20-1 to TRBJ2-5; D perhaps matches TRBD1 (6 bases). This CDR3 is 14 amino acids long. In germline, CDR1 is DFQATT, CDR2 SNEGSKA (reference sequence). Trimming took 3 bases from V and 3 from J, leaving 14 bases between them. The CDR3 protein is CSARSQGFKETQYF. The CDR3 nucleotides read TGCAGTGCTAGGTCCCAGGGGTTTAAAGAGACCCAGTACTTC.

This chain uses TRBV29-1 with TRBJ1-1; D call uncertain. The V and J ends lost 3 bases and 3 bases respectively, with 8 bases between them. The length of the CDR3 is 12 residues. Germline V gene sequence: CDR1 SQVTM, CDR2 ANQGSEA. CDR3 sequence (DNA): TGCAGCGTTGAGGTGGGAGACACTGAAGCTTTCTTT. Its protein is CSVEVGDTEAFF.

The rearrangement links TRBV12-3 or TRBV12-4 to TRBJ1-3; tentatively, D is TRBD1 (6 bases). V lost 5 bases to trimming and J lost 4 bases, with 12 bases between them. The CDR3 is 14 amino acids. CDR3 bases: TGTGCCAGCAGTAGCACAGGGTTCGGAAACACCATATATTTT. Translation: CASSSTGFGNTIYF.